What follows are 5 T cell receptor beta chains derived from one specimen sequenced in a study of T cell responses to AZD1222 COVID-19 vaccine. The protocol was immunoSEQ multiplex PCR, while the TCRdb copy is restricted to in-frame clones and leaves out a portion. The table shows approximately 64,000 clones, with roughly 84% occurring only once. Sequenced here: peripheral blood, sampled on day 0 of AZD1222 vaccination. Receptors were obtained from an adult in good health.

J is TRBJ2-7 and V is TRBV27, with a weak D call TRBD1 (6 bases). V dropped 6 bases and J dropped 6 bases, with 39 bases sitting between them. This CDR3 spans 21 amino acids. The V gene's germline CDR1 is MNHEY and CDR2 SMNVEV (reference sequence). The CDR3 here is CASRQGGGRTFIVSDLCEQYF. In nucleotides, the CDR3 is TGTGCCAGCAGGCAAGGGGGTGGGAGAACTTTTATAGTCTCGGATCTCTGCGAGCAGTACTTC.

The chain has TRBV11-2 and TRBJ2-2; D not resolved. Germline CDR1 SGHAT, CDR2 FQNNGV. V was shortened by 5 bases and J by 3 bases, with 10 bases between the two germline ends. The CDR3 is made up of 14 amino acids. CDR3 protein: CASSVMGYTGELFF. The DNA of the CDR3 is TGTGCCAGCAGCGTCATGGGATACACCGGGGAGCTGTTTTTT.

The CDR3 region is CASSPQDRVPGGYTF. CDR3 DNA: TGTGCCAGCTCACCACAGGACAGGGTTCCAGGTGGCTACACCTTC. The V and J genes are TRBV18 and TRBJ1-2; 8 positions agree with TRBD1. After removal of 1 base from V and 7 bases from J, the junction contained 8 bases not matched to a gene. CDR1 KGHSH and CDR2 LQKENI come from the germline V gene. The CDR3 extends over 15 amino acids.

The CDR3 is CASSPSGQLNNEQFF. The CDR3 DNA reads TGCGCCAGCAGCCCCTCAGGACAGCTTAACAATGAGCAGTTCTTC. V usage is TRBV10-1 and J usage is TRBJ2-1; TRBD1 might be the D (6 bases). Trimming shortened V by 6 bases and J by 5 bases, and 17 bases separated the two germline ends. This CDR3 contains 15 residues. Germline values: CDR1 WNHNN, CDR2 SYGVQD (reference sequence).

This chain connects TRBV28 to TRBJ1-2; 8 nucleotides agree with TRBD1. V gave up 3 bases and J gave up 6 bases; unmatched junction bases: 6. The CDR3 covers 14 residues. The germline V gene encodes CDR1 MDHEN and CDR2 SYDVKM. CDR3 DNA sequence: TGTGCCAGCAGTTTGGCAGGGGGCGAAAATGGCTACACCTTC. It is translated as CASSLAGGENGYTF.